The following is a TCR beta chain sequence with its context. Its antigen is not identified. This sample is drawn from a study of cytomegalovirus exposure and HLA in healthy donors. Study-wide points: An ancestry cluster, one associated with Asian ancestry, reportedly showed fewer N-insertions than the roughly 700-donor mean in a later analysis.

The V gene's germline CDR1 is SNHLY and CDR2 FYNNEI. The CDR3 is 16 residues long. After removal of 4 bases from V and 3 bases from J, the junction contained 6 bases not matched to a gene. The PCR was carried out with 60 Vbeta primers and 13 Jbeta primers. Method: immunoSEQ multiplex PCR; TCRdb's copy keeps in-frame clones and lacks some. The table lists around 95,000 clones, about four fifths of them singletons, with 3% to 4% in the top ten. The chain has TRBV2 and TRBJ1-4; 9 nucleotides agree with TRBD1. This TCR derives from a female donor in good health and CMV-seropositive. What was sequenced was PBMCs. For the CDR3, the DNA is TGTGCCAGCAGTGTACAGGGGGCGGCGGCTAATGAAAAACTGTTTTTT. As protein: CASSVQGAAANEKLFF.